This T cell receptor beta chain was identified in a study of identical twins. Study findings and constraints: Insertions ran lower in abundant cord blood beta clonotypes, though not in memory repertoires. The degree of excess twin sharing was weaker in beta out-of-frame sequences.

Concerning this clonotype itself: The antigen is not known.

TCRdb passed the 5' RACE reads through MiXCR, listing each CDR3 protein once. The sample contains 1.5 million to 2 million distinct CDR3 sequences, about 31% of which appear only once. With 6 bases removed from V and 4 bases from J, the gap between germline ends came to 20 bases. The CDR3 covers 16 residues. The sequencing input was cord blood. This TCR came from a newborn girl in good health. V usage is TRBV12-3 or TRBV12-4 and J usage is TRBJ2-3, with D tentatively TRBD2 (6 bases). CDR3 nucleotides: TGTGCCAGCAGCGCAAGCCGGGACTTGCGCGCAGATACGCAGTATTTT. Its protein is CASSASRDLRADTQYF.